The 20 T cell receptor beta chains below come from one sample, sequenced in a study of breast tumors, draining lymph nodes, adjacent tissues. TCRdb independently ran MiXCR on the multiplex PCR reads; one entry per CDR3 protein. This table has over 60,000 distinct CDR3 sequences, around two fifths appearing once. Sample: breast tumor tissue. Receptor source: a female donor with breast cancer. Some clones in this sample may be carry-over from other donors' samples.

This clonotype was detected ten times or more. The gene calls are TRBV5-4 and TRBJ2-1, with 9 bases lining up with TRBD2. Germline CDR1 SGHNT, CDR2 YYREEE (reference sequence). This CDR3 is built from 15 residues. V was clipped by 4 bases and J by 5 bases; unmatched bases: 7. The CDR3 protein is CASSRIAGEHNEQFF. The CDR3 DNA reads TGTGCCAGCAGCAGAATAGCGGGAGAACACAATGAGCAGTTCTTC.

This clonotype was seen only a few times. The rearrangement joins TRBV7-2 to TRBJ2-7; D is possibly TRBD1 (6 bases). The V gene lost 0 bases and the J gene lost 2 bases, with 11 bases spanning the gap. The CDR3 contains 15 residues. Germline V CDR1 and CDR2: SGHTA, FQGNSA. Here the CDR3 reads CASSLAPGTTYEQYF. For the CDR3, the DNA is TGTGCCAGCAGCTTAGCCCCCGGGACAACCTACGAGCAGTACTTC.

This clonotype was observed at least ten times. The V and J genes are TRBV6-2 or TRBV6-3 and TRBJ2-5, with D possibly TRBD1 on 6 matching bases. This CDR3 spans 13 amino acids. The germline V and J ends were trimmed by 6 bases and 5 bases, with 13 bases remaining between them. The germline V gene has CDR1 MNHEY and CDR2 SVGEGT. CDR3 nucleotides: TGTGCCAGCAGGGGGTTTAGGGGGGAGACCCAGTACTTC. Amino acids: CASRGFRGETQYF.

The table lists this clonotype with many counts. The V call is TRBV5-8, the J call TRBJ2-2; 9 bases map to TRBD1. Germline V gene sequence: CDR1 SGHTS, CDR2 YDEGEE. Unmatched junction bases numbered 4, after V lost 5 bases and J lost 2 bases. This CDR3 has 15 amino acids. The chain's CDR3 is CASSRTGENTGELFF. The DNA for the CDR3 is TGTGCCAGCAGTCGGACAGGGGAAAACACCGGGGAGCTGTTTTTT.

This clonotype was counted ten times or more. The CDR3 DNA follows: TGTGCCAGCAGCCCAACCCCGACAAGAGATGGCTACACCTTC. Protein sequence: CASSPTPTRDGYTF. The chain couples TRBV7-3 to TRBJ1-2, with D unresolved. V shed 5 bases and J shed 6 bases, with 16 bases lying between them. The CDR3 is 14 residues long. The germline gives CDR1 SGHTA, CDR2 FQGTGA.

The chain employs TRBV20-1 and TRBJ2-2; no clear D. The CDR3 covers 10 residues. The V end lost 2 bases, the J end lost 8 bases, and 3 bases lay between the germline ends. Per germline, CDR1 DFQATT and CDR2 SNEGSKA (reference sequence). The CDR3 DNA is TGCAGTGCTAGACCAGGGGAGCTGTTTTTT. Its protein is CSARPGELFF.

The CDR3 nucleotides read TGTGCCAGCAGTACCTCGAGCTACAATGAGCAGTTCTTC. Protein: CASSTSSYNEQFF. V and J are TRBV25-1 and TRBJ2-1; D is ambiguous. Trimming cost V 5 bases and J 3 bases, with 8 bases left between them. This CDR3 comprises 13 residues. Germline CDR1 MGHDK, CDR2 SYGVNS.

This clonotype showed up many times. The J gene is TRBJ2-7, the V gene TRBV19, with 7 bases aligning to TRBD1. Germline V gene sequence: CDR1 LNHDA, CDR2 SQIVND (reference sequence). The CDR3 has 15 amino acids. V shed 5 bases and J 0 bases; nucleotides not matched to a gene: 7. The CDR3 protein is CASSPRTGGSYEQYF. CDR3 nucleotide sequence: TGTGCCAGTAGTCCCCGGACAGGAGGCTCCTACGAGCAGTACTTC.

Ten or more counts support this clonotype. The chain links TRBV15 to TRBJ2-5; D not resolved. This CDR3 contains 15 residues. Germline assignment: CDR1 LNHNV and CDR2 YYDKDF (reference sequence). Trimming took off 0 bases at V and 1 base at J, with 9 bases between the two ends. CDR3 sequence: CATSRDQGIQETQYF. In DNA, the CDR3 is TGTGCCACCAGCAGAGATCAAGGAATCCAAGAGACCCAGTACTTC.

By sample fraction, this clonotype is medium-sized (0.01 to 0.1%). The chain joins TRBV6-1 to TRBJ1-6; D not certain. The CDR3 has 14 amino acids. Germline values: CDR1 MNHNS, CDR2 SASEGT. The germline V and J ends were trimmed by 2 bases and 4 bases, with 6 bases remaining between them. The DNA of the CDR3 is TGTGCCAGCAGTGAAAGGTTATATAATTCACCCCTCCACTTT. Its translation is CASSERLYNSPLHF.

This clonotype has ten or more counts. The chain links TRBV25-1 to TRBJ2-7; 7 bases align to TRBD1. CDR1 and CDR2 (germline): MGHDK, SYGVNS. Trimming cost V 5 bases and J 5 bases; bases outside gene matches: 6. The CDR3 consists of 13 residues. The CDR3 nucleotides are TGTGCCAGCAGTAAAGGGGGCTACAACGAGCAGTACTTC. It encodes CASSKGGYNEQYF.

Comments on this clonotype: Since no conserved phenylalanine or tryptophan closes the CDR3, a read error is the likely cause. The limits of the CDR3 on the DNA are not certain, so only TCRdb's listed CDR3 is given. This rearrangement joins TRBV7-3 to TRBJ2-5. Germline CDR1 reads SGHTA; CDR2 reads FQGTGA. The CDR3 has 8 residues if both end residues are counted. CDR3: CASSRTKT.

This clonotype occurred many times. This chain connects TRBV6-4 to TRBJ2-3; D not resolved. Per the germline V gene, CDR1 is MRHNA and CDR2 is SNTAGT. This CDR3 is 14 amino acids long. V lost 10 bases and J 1 base, leaving 15 bases between the germline ends. The CDR3: CATSRWAGTDTQYF. The CDR3 DNA sequence: TGTGCCACCTCCAGATGGGCGGGCACAGATACGCAGTATTTT.

This clonotype was seen ten or more times. V and J are TRBV6-5 and TRBJ1-5; D gene unclear. CDR1 is MNHEY, CDR2 SVGAGI, per germline. The CDR3 length is 14 residues. The V and J ends lost 5 bases and 0 bases respectively, with 8 bases between them. CDR3 residues: CASSRDYSNQPQHF. The DNA for the CDR3 is TGTGCCAGCAGTCGAGATTATAGCAATCAGCCCCAGCATTTT.

The chain uses TRBV20-1 and TRBJ1-4, with no clear D. The V end was cut by 3 bases, the J end by 8 bases, with 4 bases between. This CDR3 spans 10 amino acids. CDR1 is DFQATT and CDR2 is SNEGSKA in the germline V gene (reference sequence). The CDR3 region is CSASGEKLFF. The CDR3 region has the DNA TGCAGTGCTAGCGGAGAAAAACTGTTTTTT.

This clonotype was counted at least ten times. The V call is TRBV7-3, the J call TRBJ1-6, with D unclear. CDR1 SGHTA and CDR2 FQGTGA come from the germline V gene. V lost 6 bases, J lost 8 bases, and 14 bases lay in between. The CDR3 spans 14 residues. CDR3 nucleotides: TGTGCCAGCAGTGTGGACCCGAAATATTCACCCCTCCACTTT. Its protein is CASSVDPKYSPLHF.

This clonotype was recorded at least ten times. In DNA, the CDR3 is TGTGCCAGCACGGGGACATGGTCATACGAGCAGTACTTC. Its translation: CASTGTWSYEQYF. The chain carries TRBV11-2 and TRBJ2-7; D may be TRBD1 (6 bases). Germline V gene data show CDR1 as SGHAT and CDR2 as FQNNGV. Trimming shortened V by 7 bases and J by 4 bases, and 14 bases separated the two germline ends. The CDR3 sequence is 13 residues long.

Concerning this clonotype: Without the conserved terminal phenylalanine or tryptophan, this CDR3 likely stems from a read error. No DNA is shown, since the ends of the CDR3 on it are uncertain; the CDR3 is the one TCRdb lists. The chain has TRBV20-1 and TRBJ2-1; TRBD2 is the table's D call, not checked against the DNA. The CDR3 spans 15 amino acids, including both terminal residues. Germline V lookup: CDR1 DFQATT, CDR2 SNEGSKA (reference sequence). The CDR3 is CSARHLAGGRAEQLL.

Points on this clonotype: A much larger clone differs by one base, so this may be a read error. J is TRBJ2-7 and V is TRBV11-2; no clear D. Germline V gene lookup returns CDR1 SGHAT and CDR2 FQNNGV. Trimming took 1 base from V and 6 from J, leaving 10 bases between them. The CDR3 runs to 13 residues. CDR3 DNA sequence: TGTGCCAGCAGCTTAGGGGTTAGGTCCGAGCAGTACTTC. This gives the protein CASSLGVRSEQYF.

This clonotype was counted once. V usage is TRBV2 and J usage is TRBJ1-6; the D gene is possibly TRBD1 (5 bases). Germline CDR1 and CDR2: SNHLY and FYNNEI. The germline V and J ends were trimmed by 4 bases and 7 bases, with 11 bases remaining between them. This CDR3 has 14 residues. For the CDR3, the DNA is TGTGCCAGCAGTGGTTGGGGCAGGAATTCACCCCTCCACTTT. Residues: CASSGWGRNSPLHF. Using reference TRBV2 and TRBJ1-6 for the parts outside the CDR3, the full variable domain is EPEVTQTPSHQVTQMGQEVILRCVPISNHLYFYWYRQILGQKVEFLVSFYNNEISEKSEIFDDQFSVERPDGSNFTLKIRSTKLEDSAMYFCASSGWGRNSPLHFGNGTRLTVT.